The 10 T cell receptor beta chains below were found in one sample sequenced in a study of immune evolution from preneoplasia to lung adenocarcinoma. Sequencing used immunoSEQ multiplex PCR; TCRdb keeps in-frame clones, though not all of them. The repertoire includes about 4,900 clones, 75% to 80% of them detected once, and approximately 10% sits in the top ten. Sequencing was performed on FFPE minimally invasive lung adenocarcinoma tissue. These receptors were taken from a person aged 60-79 years with lung adenocarcinoma.

The V and J genes are TRBV5-1 and TRBJ1-3; a possible D gene is TRBD1 (6 bases). Germline CDR1 is SGHRS and CDR2 is YFSETQ. This CDR3 contains 15 residues. Trimming took off 5 bases at V and 0 bases at J, with 12 bases between the two ends. CDR3 sequence reads: CASSYRVPSGNTIYF. For the CDR3, the DNA is TGCGCCAGCAGTTACAGGGTCCCCTCTGGAAACACCATATATTTT.

The chain uses TRBV19 and TRBJ1-5; 8 bases are shared with TRBD1. Losses at the gene ends were 5 bases for V and 2 bases for J; bases not matched to a gene: 2. The CDR3 has 14 residues. Germline loops: CDR1 LNHDA, CDR2 SQIVND (reference sequence). CDR3 region: CASSSTGGNQPQHF. DNA of the CDR3: TGTGCCAGTAGTTCGACAGGGGGCAATCAGCCCCAGCATTTT.

The V gene is TRBV4-1, the J gene TRBJ2-1, with D perhaps TRBD1 (6 bases). Germline assignment: CDR1 MGHRA and CDR2 YSYEKL. The CDR3 has 12 amino acids. V lost 3 bases to trimming and J lost 10 bases, with 10 bases between them. The CDR3 bases are TGCGCCAGCAGCCACTCCGGGACAGAGCAGTTCTTC. This codes for CASSHSGTEQFF.

The chain carries TRBV14 and TRBJ2-3; tentatively, D is TRBD1 (5 bases). V lost 4 bases and J lost 2, with 7 bases in between. CDR3 size: 13 residues. Germline lookup yields CDR1 SGHDN and CDR2 FVKESK. CDR3 sequence reads: CASSRQFTDTQYF. The CDR3 DNA reads as TGTGCCAGCAGCCGACAGTTCACAGATACGCAGTATTTT.

This clone was seen a single time. This chain connects TRBV5-1 to TRBJ2-1; 7 bases fit TRBD1. V lost 0 bases and J lost 4; bases outside the gene matches: 7. The CDR3 is 16 residues long. In germline, CDR1 is SGHRS, CDR2 YFSETQ. The CDR3 nucleotides read TGCGCCAGCAGCTTGGGGTACAGGGGTCGTTACAATGAGCAGTTCTTC. Translating it yields CASSLGYRGRYNEQFF. Based on the CDR3 plus reference TRBV5-1 and TRBJ2-1, the full variable domain is KAGVTQTPRYLIKTRGQQVTLSCSPISGHRSVSWYQQTPGQGLQFLFEYFSETQRNKGNFPGRFSGRQFSNSRSEMNVSTLELGDSALYLCASSLGYRGRYNEQFFGPGTRLTVL.

The genes are TRBV30 and TRBJ1-2; D not certain. The CDR3 totals 11 residues. Germline lookup yields CDR1 GTSNPN and CDR2 SVGIG (reference sequence). The V and J ends lost 1 base and 8 bases respectively, with 8 bases between them. In DNA, the CDR3 is TGTGCCTGGAGTGACAGCGGGGGCTACACCTTC. Its translation: CAWSDSGGYTF.

The chain links TRBV11-1 to TRBJ2-7; 7 nucleotides agree with TRBD1. V was pared by 3 bases and J by 7 bases, with 6 bases of the junction left unmatched. The CDR3 is made up of 13 amino acids. Germline V lookup: CDR1 SGHAT, CDR2 FQDESV (reference sequence). The CDR3 region has the DNA TGTGCCAGCAGCTTTATACAGGGGAGTGAGCAGTACTTC. Encoded protein: CASSFIQGSEQYF.

The chain has TRBV28 and TRBJ1-2, with 7 bases identical to TRBD1. CDR1 and CDR2 (germline): MDHEN, SYDVKM. This CDR3 is built from 11 residues. Trimming took 10 bases from V and 4 from J; bases not matched to a gene: 3. The CDR3 reads CAIGDSYGYTF. CDR3 bases: TGTGCCATCGGGGACAGCTATGGCTACACCTTC.

V gene TRBV5-4 combines with J gene TRBJ2-7; the match to TRBD1 covers 7 bases. V was pared by 4 bases and J by 3 bases, with 4 bases of the junction left unmatched. The V gene's germline CDR1 is SGHNT and CDR2 YYREEE (reference sequence). This CDR3 region has 13 residues. CDR3 residues: CASSRGQNYEQYF. The CDR3 DNA reads as TGTGCCAGCAGCAGGGGACAGAACTACGAGCAGTACTTC.

The CDR3, as DNA: TGTGCCAGCAGCTTGATGCTAGCGGGGGGCCAAGAGACCCAGTACTTC. Its protein is CASSLMLAGGQETQYF. This chain links TRBV5-4 with TRBJ2-5; TRBD2 matches 11 bases. The J segment lost 1 base and the V segment lost 1 base, leaving 3 bases of the junction unmatched. The CDR3 is made up of 16 amino acids. Germline V gene data show CDR1 as SGHNT and CDR2 as YYREEE (reference sequence).